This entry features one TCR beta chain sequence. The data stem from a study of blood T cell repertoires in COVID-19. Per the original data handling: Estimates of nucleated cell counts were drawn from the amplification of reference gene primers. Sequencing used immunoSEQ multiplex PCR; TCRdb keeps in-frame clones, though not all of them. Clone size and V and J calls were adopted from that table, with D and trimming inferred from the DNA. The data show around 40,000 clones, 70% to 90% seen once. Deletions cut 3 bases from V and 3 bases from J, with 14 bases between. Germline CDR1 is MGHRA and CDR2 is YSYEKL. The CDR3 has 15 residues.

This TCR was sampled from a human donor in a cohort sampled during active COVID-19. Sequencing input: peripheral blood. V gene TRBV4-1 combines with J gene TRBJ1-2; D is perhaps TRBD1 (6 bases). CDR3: CASSQSRGSDYGYTF. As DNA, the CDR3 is TGCGCCAGCAGCCAGTCCAGGGGTTCCGACTATGGCTACACCTTC.